The 26 T cell receptor beta chains in this list originate from one sample, sequenced in a study of blood T cell repertoires in COVID-19. The protocol was immunoSEQ multiplex PCR, while the TCRdb copy is restricted to in-frame clones and leaves out a portion. The repertoire holds about 55,000 clones, with about four fifths as singletons. Sequenced material: peripheral blood. These receptors were taken from a man at least 80 years old with COVID-19, enrolled during active disease.

The chain couples TRBV6-5 to TRBJ1-1, with 7 bases matching TRBD1. The CDR3 is 14 residues long. The ends lost 6 bases at V and 6 bases at J; junction bases unmatched: 10. CDR1 and CDR2 (germline): MNHEY, SVGAGI. The chain's CDR3 is CASSKTGSASEAFF. The DNA for the CDR3 is TGTGCCAGCAGCAAGACAGGGTCTGCCTCTGAAGCTTTCTTT.

The chain combines TRBV7-2 with TRBJ2-1, with a tentative D call TRBD2 (5 bases). This CDR3 region has 13 residues. Germline CDR1 and CDR2: SGHTA and FQGNSA. The V end was cut by 5 bases, the J end by 8 bases, with 13 bases between. The CDR3: CASSTEAEDEQFF. DNA for the CDR3: TGTGCCAGCAGCACCGAAGCGGAGGATGAGCAGTTCTTC.

V is TRBV18 and J is TRBJ2-1; possible D gene TRBD2, 5 bases. CDR1 and CDR2 (germline): KGHSH, LQKENI. The V and J ends lost 5 bases and 0 bases respectively, with 5 bases between them. The CDR3 extends over 13 amino acids. CDR3 in DNA: TGTGCCAGCTCAGGGAGCTCCTACAATGAGCAGTTCTTC. Amino acid sequence: CASSGSSYNEQFF.

The rearrangement uses TRBV4-3 and TRBJ2-5; 8 positions agree with TRBD1. J was trimmed by 5 bases and V by 2 bases; bases with no gene match: 7. CDR3 length equals 15 residues. CDR1 LGHNA and CDR2 YSLEER come from the germline V gene. The CDR3, as DNA: TGCGCCAGCAGCCAAATAGGACAGGGTGGTGAGACCCAGTACTTC. This encodes CASSQIGQGGETQYF.

This sequence joins TRBV2 and TRBJ1-1; D unclear. Germline V gives CDR1 SNHLY, CDR2 FYNNEI. The CDR3 loop spans 15 amino acids. The ends were cut back, 4 bases at V and 1 base at J, with 13 bases in the middle. The CDR3 loop reads CASSARLTGNTEAFF. For the CDR3, the DNA is TGTGCCAGCAGTGCACGACTTACGGGGAACACTGAAGCTTTCTTT.

This clone appeared once. The rearrangement joins TRBV9 to TRBJ1-2; TRBD1 might be the D (5 bases). This CDR3 region has 13 residues. Germline V gene sequence: CDR1 SGDLS, CDR2 YYNGEE. V was pared by 0 bases and J by 5 bases, with 8 bases between. The chain's CDR3 is CASSVVDSYGYTF. The CDR3 coding sequence is TGTGCCAGCAGCGTAGTAGACAGTTATGGCTACACCTTC.

V gene TRBV6-5 combines with J gene TRBJ2-5; unclear D gene. Trimming left V 0 bases short and J 4 bases short, with 15 bases between. The CDR3 sequence is 16 residues long. Germline V gene lookup returns CDR1 MNHEY and CDR2 SVGAGI. This CDR3 reads CASSYSFGRLAETQYF. The CDR3, as DNA: TGTGCCAGCAGTTACTCGTTCGGCAGGCTGGCAGAGACCCAGTACTTC.

This clone was picked up one time. The rearrangement links TRBV7-2 to TRBJ2-3, with 8 bases matching TRBD2. V lost 6 bases and J lost 1; bases outside the gene matches: 6. The CDR3 is made up of 15 amino acids. Germline CDR1 SGHTA, CDR2 FQGNSA. The DNA for the CDR3 is TGTGCCAGCAGTAGGGCTAGCGGGCGCACAGATACGCAGTATTTT. Its translation is CASSRASGRTDTQYF.

The chain links TRBV21-1 to TRBJ1-3; TRBD1 was called by the table and not checked on the DNA. TRBV21-1 is classified as a pseudogene. The CDR3 length is 17 residues. The CDR3 loop reads CASSNLRPDREGNTIYF. In DNA, the CDR3 is TGTGCCAGCAGCAATTTGCGGCCTGACAGGGAAGGAAACACCATATATTTT.

This sequence joins TRBV19 and TRBJ2-5; D not certain. V lost 3 bases, J lost 4 bases, and 9 bases lay in between. This CDR3 contains 13 residues. Germline V gene sequence: CDR1 LNHDA, CDR2 SQIVND (reference sequence). CDR3 sequence (DNA): TGTGCCAGTAGTATTAACAGAAGAGAGACCCAGTACTTC. Translating it yields CASSINRRETQYF.

This chain joins TRBV15 and TRBJ2-1, with a tentative D call TRBD2 (6 bases). The CDR3 length is 13 residues. V lost 11 bases, J lost 1 base, and 12 bases lay in between. Germline CDR1 and CDR2: LNHNV and YYDKDF (reference sequence). CDR3 coding DNA: TGTGCCCTCTCGGCGGGGTCCTACAATGAGCAGTTCTTC. This gives the protein CALSAGSYNEQFF.

The V call is TRBV2, the J call TRBJ1-6; D is unclear. CDR1 and CDR2 (germline): SNHLY, FYNNEI. The CDR3 has 13 residues. V lost 3 bases to trimming and J lost 10 bases, with 10 bases between them. DNA of the CDR3: TGTGCCAGCAGTGAGGCGGGTATGTCACCCCTCCACTTT. It encodes CASSEAGMSPLHF.

The chain carries TRBV24-1 and TRBJ2-1; TRBD1 agrees at 9 bases. V gave up 8 bases and J gave up 5 bases; unmatched junction bases: 9. The germline CDR1 and CDR2 sequences are KGHDR and SFDVKD. The CDR3 loop spans 15 amino acids. This chain's CDR3 is CATKGIGQGNNEQFF. In nucleotides, the CDR3 is TGTGCCACCAAGGGGATTGGACAGGGGAACAATGAGCAGTTCTTC.

This clone was counted a few times. V usage is TRBV7-2 and J usage is TRBJ1-4; D is unresolved. This CDR3 has 15 residues. Trimming pared 4 bases from V and 3 bases from J, leaving 12 bases between. Germline loops: CDR1 SGHTA, CDR2 FQGNSA. In nucleotides, the CDR3 is TGTGCCAGCAGCTGGAGGGATACGGCTAATGAAAAACTGTTTTTT. Translating gives CASSWRDTANEKLFF. The whole variable domain, remainder taken from reference TRBV7-2 and TRBJ1-4, is GAGVSQSPSNKVTEKGKDVELRCDPISGHTALYWYRQSLGQGLEFLIYFQGNSAPDKSGLPSDRFSAERTGGSVSTLTIQRTQQEDSAVYLCASSWRDTANEKLFFGSGTQLSVL.

This chain links TRBV11-2 with TRBJ2-6; possibly TRBD1 for D (7 bases). Germline CDR1 SGHAT, CDR2 FQNNGV. V lost 1 base, J lost 0 bases, and 16 bases lay in between. The CDR3 has 19 residues. As DNA, the CDR3 is TGTGCCAGCAGCTTAGCTCCAGGGGGGCGCAACTCTGGGGCCAACGTCCTGACTTTC. Translating it yields CASSLAPGGRNSGANVLTF.

The chain joins TRBV29-1 to TRBJ1-5; D possibly corresponds to TRBD1 (5 bases). With 2 bases removed from V and 7 bases from J, the gap between germline ends came to 12 bases. This CDR3 has 13 amino acids. Germline CDR1 SQVTM, CDR2 ANQGSEA. The CDR3 sequence is CSVESGVGQPQHF. CDR3 bases: TGCAGCGTTGAATCGGGGGTCGGACAGCCCCAGCATTTT.

The chain joins TRBV6-5 to TRBJ2-2; 8 nucleotides align to TRBD1. The V segment lost 8 bases and the J segment 5 bases; nucleotides outside the gene matches: 10. CDR3 length equals 15 residues. Germline V gene data show CDR1 as MNHEY and CDR2 as SVGAGI. CDR3 sequence: CASGTDRAPTGELFF. CDR3 bases: TGTGCCAGCGGTACGGACAGGGCCCCTACCGGGGAGCTGTTTTTT.

V gene TRBV6-1 combines with J gene TRBJ1-5, with TRBD1 matching 7 bases. The CDR3 length is 15 residues. Per germline, CDR1 MNHNS and CDR2 SASEGT. V trimming: 1 base; J trimming: 7 bases; junction bases outside the gene matches: 7. CDR3 in DNA: TGTGCCAGCAGTGAAGGAGACAGGGTAAGACAGCCCCAGCATTTT. This encodes CASSEGDRVRQPQHF.

With regard to this clone: At one boundary the junction diverges from the germline segment, which might be a read error. This chain connects TRBV27 to TRBJ1-4; TRBD1 is a possible D gene (5 bases). CDR1 MNHEY and CDR2 SMNVEV come from the germline V gene (reference sequence). This CDR3 spans 12 amino acids. This chain's CDR3 is CARRATNEKLFF. The CDR3 DNA is TGTGCCCGCAGGGCTACTAATGAAAAACTGTTTTTT. Based on the CDR3 plus reference TRBV27 and TRBJ1-4, the full variable domain is EAQVTQNPRYLITVTGKKLTVTCSQNMNHEYMSWYRQDPGLGLRQIYYSMNVEVTDKGDVPEGYKVSRKEKRNFPLILESPSPNQTSLYFCARRATNEKLFFGSGTQLSVL.

The chain has TRBV6-6 and TRBJ2-7, with 9 positions matching TRBD1. This CDR3 is built from 14 residues. J gave up 3 bases and V 0 bases, and 0 bases lay outside the gene matches. Germline CDR1 MNHNY, CDR2 SVGAGI (reference sequence). The CDR3 reads CASSYSTGGYEQYF. The CDR3 coding sequence is TGTGCCAGCAGTTACTCGACAGGGGGCTACGAGCAGTACTTC.

The chain couples TRBV11-2 to TRBJ2-1; TRBD1 agrees at 7 bases. Trimming took 4 bases from V and 4 from J; bases not matched to a gene: 1. Looked up from germline, CDR1 is SGHAT and CDR2 is FQNNGV. The CDR3 contains 13 residues. DNA for the CDR3: TGTGCCAGCAGCTCGGACAGGTACAATGAGCAGTTCTTC. The encoded protein is CASSSDRYNEQFF.

The chain combines TRBV2 with TRBJ2-7; no clear D gene. The CDR3 loop spans 13 amino acids. V dropped 2 bases and J dropped 4 bases, with 9 bases sitting between them. The germline CDR1 and CDR2 sequences are SNHLY and FYNNEI. DNA of the CDR3: TGTGCCAGCAGTGAAAGAATAACATACGAGCAGTACGTC. Its protein is CASSERITYEQYV.

The chain employs TRBV2 and TRBJ1-2; 7 bases line up with TRBD1. CDR3 size: 17 residues. The germline gives CDR1 SNHLY, CDR2 FYNNEI. The ends lost 5 bases at V and 2 bases at J; junction bases unmatched: 14. CDR3 sequence: CASSPAGQWEKNYGYTF. The CDR3 bases are TGTGCCAGCAGTCCTGCGGGACAGTGGGAGAAAAACTATGGCTACACCTTC.

This clone was found once. The DNA for the CDR3 is TGCGCCAGCAGCCAAGAAAGCGGGAGCTCCTACAATGAGCAGTTCTTC. Encoded protein: CASSQESGSSYNEQFF. V gene TRBV4-3 combines with J gene TRBJ2-1; 8 nucleotides line up with TRBD2. Losses at the gene ends were 0 bases for V and 0 bases for J; bases not matched to a gene: 1. The V gene's germline CDR1 is LGHNA and CDR2 YSLEER. The CDR3 sequence is 16 residues long.

The chain carries TRBV6-2 or TRBV6-3 and TRBJ2-7, with D maybe TRBD2 (6 bases). Germline CDR1 MNHEY, CDR2 SVGEGT. Deletions cut 6 bases from V and 7 bases from J, with 19 bases between. The CDR3 spans 14 residues. This chain's CDR3 is CASSLAEPFEEQYF. In nucleotides, the CDR3 is TGTGCCAGCAGCTTAGCGGAACCCTTCGAGGAGCAGTACTTC.

This sequence joins TRBV28 and TRBJ2-1, with D maybe TRBD2 (5 bases). CDR3 length: 15 residues. In germline, CDR1 is MDHEN, CDR2 SYDVKM. The V end lost 5 bases, the J end lost 1 base, and 12 bases lay between the germline ends. The CDR3: CASSPPGESYNEQFF. The CDR3 region has the DNA TGTGCCAGCAGTCCGCCTGGGGAGTCCTACAATGAGCAGTTCTTC.